A selection of T cell receptor beta chains follows, all from one sample in a study of human T cells and chemical hapten exposure. Via MiXCR, TCRdb re-called the RACE reads, giving one row per CDR3 protein. The sample lists 96,000 or so distinct CDR3 sequences, 7% to 10% occurring once. Sequences were derived from whole blood, sampled in connection with sensitization to the hapten diphenylcyclopropenone (DPC). All receptors derive from a middle-aged woman with alopecia areata. Some clones in this sample may be carry-over from other donors' samples. Each CDR3 is given with its conserved first and last residue. The order of the fields is V gene, D gene, clone size, J gene, CDR3 protein, CDR3 DNA. D genes are given only for firm matches. A clone size is listed for some rows: how often the clone was seen (once, few, many), or a class if it is expanded.

>TRBV30|NA|many|TRBJ2-6
CAWDKSGANVLTF
TGTGCCTGGGACAAATCTGGGGCCAACGTCCTGACTTTC
>TRBV5-4|TRBD1|many|TRBJ2-3
CASSKGQGTDTQYF
TGTGCCAGCAGCAAGGGACAGGGGACAGATACGCAGTATTTT
>TRBV6-2/TRBV6-3|NA|many|TRBJ2-5
CASSYREETQYF
TGTGCCAGCAGTTACAGGGAGGAGACCCAGTACTTC
>TRBV28|NA|few|TRBJ2-3
CASRARDTQYF
TGTGCCAGCAGGGCCCGGGATACGCAGTATTTT
>TRBV11-2|NA|few|TRBJ1-2
CASSLTGAGAGNYGYTF
TGTGCCAGCAGCTTAACCGGAGCGGGGGCGGGAAACTATGGCTACACCTTC
>TRBV10-3|TRBD1|NA|TRBJ2-7
CAISVTGDYEQYF
TGTGCCATCAGTGTAACAGGGGACTACGAGCAGTACTTC
>TRBV20-1|TRBD2|many|TRBJ2-3
CSAWGGGADTQYF
TGCAGTGCTTGGGGGGGTGGCGCAGATACGCAGTATTTT
>TRBV29-1|NA|few|TRBJ2-6
CSVEGLGAGANVLTF
TGCAGCGTTGAGGGGTTGGGGGCCGGGGCCAACGTCCTGACTTTC
>TRBV18|TRBD2|many|TRBJ2-3
CASSPGTSGRYTDTQYF
TGTGCCAGCTCACCCGGGACTAGCGGGAGGTACACAGATACGCAGTATTTT
>TRBV28|NA|many|TRBJ1-5
CASSLTLRQDNQPQHF
TGTGCCAGCAGCTTGACCCTTAGACAGGACAATCAGCCCCAGCATTTT
>TRBV10-3|TRBD1|few|TRBJ1-3
CAISDPRTGLRSGNTIYF
TGTGCCATCAGTGATCCTCGGACAGGACTACGCTCTGGAAACACCATATATTTT
>TRBV7-8|NA|few|TRBJ2-5
CASSNGPIQETQYF
TGTGCCAGCAGCAACGGACCTATCCAAGAGACCCAGTACTTC
>TRBV6-2/TRBV6-3|NA|few|TRBJ2-1
CASTLTGNEQFF
TGTGCCAGCACTCTCACAGGTAATGAGCAGTTCTTC
>TRBV7-2|TRBD2|many|TRBJ2-1
CASRQIAGGSFSYNEQFF
TGTGCCAGCAGGCAAATAGCGGGAGGGTCCTTCTCCTACAATGAGCAGTTCTTC
>TRBV7-6|TRBD2|few|TRBJ2-3
CASSYGTSGRGADTQYF
TGTGCCAGCAGCTACGGGACTAGCGGGAGGGGCGCAGATACGCAGTATTTT
>TRBV11-1|NA|NA|TRBJ2-5
CASSLAPGEEKVLYF
TGTGCCAGCAGCTTAGCCCCAGGCGAGGAAAAAGTCCTGTACTTC
>TRBV20-1|NA|NA|TRBJ2-7
CSARETGTPAGREQYF
TGCAGTGCTAGGGAAACCGGGACTCCGGCGGGGCGCGAGCAGTACTTC
>TRBV5-1|NA|NA|TRBJ1-3
CASSLEPGVNGNTIYF
TGCGCCAGCAGCTTGGAGCCGGGGGTCAATGGAAACACCATATATTTT
>TRBV18|NA|many|TRBJ2-1
CASSPVRLSSYNEQFF
TGTGCCAGCTCACCGGTCCGACTAAGCTCCTACAATGAGCAGTTCTTC
>TRBV6-5|TRBD2|many|TRBJ2-7
CASRPVSGTSSYEQYF
TGTGCCAGCAGACCCGTCAGCGGGACCTCGTCCTACGAGCAGTACTTC
>TRBV19|TRBD1|many|TRBJ1-5
CASSRTGSVNQPQHF
TGTGCCAGTAGTAGGACAGGGTCCGTCAATCAGCCCCAGCATTTT
>TRBV29-1|TRBD2|NA|TRBJ2-7
CSVLAASSYEQYF
TGCAGCGTCCTAGCGGCCAGCTCCTACGAGCAGTACTTC
>TRBV9|NA|NA|TRBJ2-7
CASSVGTGFEQYF
TGTGCCAGCAGCGTAGGAACAGGGTTCGAGCAGTACTTC
>TRBV12-3/TRBV12-4|NA|few|TRBJ2-2
CASSISGTGELFF
TGTGCCAGCAGCATCTCCGGGACCGGGGAGCTGTTTTTT
>TRBV29-1|NA|NA|TRBJ1-5
CSVGGGNQPQHF
TGCAGCGTCGGTGGGGGCAATCAGCCCCAGCATTTT
>TRBV7-9|NA|many|TRBJ1-3
CASSPPRQDRFGNTIYF
TGTGCCAGCAGCCCGCCCCGGCAAGACAGATTTGGAAACACCATATATTTT
>TRBV27|TRBD2|NA|TRBJ2-3
CASSQTGTTLQYF
TGTGCCAGCAGTCAAACCGGGACTACACTCCAGTATTTT
>TRBV18|NA|few|TRBJ2-1
CASSPTSANEQFF
TGTGCCAGCTCTCCCACTAGTGCCAATGAGCAGTTCTTC
>TRBV6-1|NA|few|TRBJ1-5
CASSEYRQSRNQPQHF
TGTGCCAGCAGTGAATATCGACAGTCACGCAATCAGCCCCAGCATTTT
>TRBV7-3|NA|many|TRBJ2-1
CASSSPVENEQFF
TGTGCCAGCAGCTCCCCGGTCGAGAATGAGCAGTTCTTC
>TRBV7-2|NA|NA|TRBJ2-2
CASSLSSAPGELFF
TGTGCCAGCAGTCTTTCTAGCGCCCCCGGGGAGCTGTTTTTT